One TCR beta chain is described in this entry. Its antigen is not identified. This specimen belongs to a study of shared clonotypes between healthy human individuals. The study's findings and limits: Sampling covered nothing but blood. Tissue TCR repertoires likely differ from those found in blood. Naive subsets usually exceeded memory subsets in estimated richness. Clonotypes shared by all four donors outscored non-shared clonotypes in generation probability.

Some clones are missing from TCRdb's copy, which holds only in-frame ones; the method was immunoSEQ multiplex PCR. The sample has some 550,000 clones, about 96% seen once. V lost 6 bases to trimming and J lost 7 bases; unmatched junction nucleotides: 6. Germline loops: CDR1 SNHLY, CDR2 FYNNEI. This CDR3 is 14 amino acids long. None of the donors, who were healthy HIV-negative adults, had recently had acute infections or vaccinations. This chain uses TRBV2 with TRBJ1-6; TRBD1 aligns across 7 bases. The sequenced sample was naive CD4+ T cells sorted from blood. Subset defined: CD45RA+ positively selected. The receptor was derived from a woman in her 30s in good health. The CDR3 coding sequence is TGTGCCAGCAGCGACTGGGACAGCAATTCACCCCTCCACTTT. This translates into CASSDWDSNSPLHF.